This T cell receptor beta chain is drawn from a study of early T cells in non-severe SARS-CoV-2 infection. The study's findings and limits: Matching results from VDJdb favored anti-spike CD8 responses, leaving private and CD4 specificities undetected.

Individual cDNA molecules received unique molecular identifiers. A single record per CDR3 protein comes from TCRdb applying MiXCR to the 5' RACE reads. The sample yields around 67,000 distinct CDR3 sequences, about 10% seen once. This clonotype was found many times. No antigen is known for it. Sequencing used whole blood. This receptor was identified in an adult who was a healthcare worker with PCR-confirmed SARS-CoV-2 infection or an uninfected control (not recorded which).

The CDR3 spells CASSLAASGGDTQYF. The CDR3 bases are TGTGCCAGCAGCTTAGCGGCTAGCGGAGGGGATACGCAGTATTTT. The chain links TRBV7-2 to TRBJ2-3; the match to TRBD2 covers 7 bases. Trimming took 0 bases from V and 6 from J; bases not matched to a gene: 6. The germline V gene has CDR1 SGHTA and CDR2 FQGNSA. The CDR3 has 15 amino acids.